This TCR beta chain was found in a study of prognosis after radiotherapy for stage I lung cancer. Study findings and constraints: Counted unique TCR clones declined after stereotactic body radiation therapy (median around 10,000 versus 6,900).

This CDR3 has 16 residues. Trimming at V came to 0 bases and at J to 4 bases, leaving 9 bases not matched to a gene. The germline CDR1 and CDR2 sequences are MGHDK and SYGVNS. It was by two-round multiplex PCR that TCR beta CDR3 was amplified from genomic DNA. First-round PCR amplification was performed with primers specific to each TRBV and TRBJ gene. MiXCR, applied by TCRdb to the multiplex PCR reads, yields one record per CDR3 protein. The table has more than 12,000 distinct CDR3 sequences, around 40% seen once. This clonotype was counted at least ten times. Its antigen is currently unknown. V usage is TRBV25-1 and J usage is TRBJ2-7, with 7 bases aligning to TRBD1. The material sequenced was PBMCs, taken before or after stereotactic body radiation therapy (not recorded which). The sequence came from a donor over 45 with non-small cell lung cancer. The CDR3 DNA is TGTGCCAGCAGTGAATATGTAAGGGGGCGAGTGTACGAGCAGTACTTC. Protein: CASSEYVRGRVYEQYF.